The rows below give T cell receptor beta chains drawn from one sample of a study of T cells in Graves' hyperthyroidism and ophthalmopathy. Using its own MiXCR run on the multiplex PCR reads, TCRdb lists one record per CDR3 protein. Here the sample spans around 690,000 distinct CDR3 sequences, less than 25% being singletons. The sequencing input was blood. The receptors derive from a man aged 30 to 45 with Graves' ophthalmopathy. CDR3s include the opening cysteine and the closing phenylalanine or tryptophan. The order of the fields is J gene, V gene, clone size, D gene, CDR3 protein, CDR3 DNA. D genes are given only for firm matches. The size of a clone is reported for some rows only, either as once, few or many, or as a class for expanded clones.

TRBJ2-7,TRBV30,few,-,CAWSVVGPSYEQYF,TGTGCCTGGAGTGTTGTGGGACCTTCCTACGAGCAGTACTTC
TRBJ2-1,TRBV5-1,-,TRBD2,CASSDGLAGNEQFF,TGCGCCAGCAGCGATGGACTAGCCGGCAATGAGCAGTTCTTC
TRBJ2-7,TRBV11-3,many,-,CASSLALDRTIPTYEQYF,TGTGCCAGCAGCTTAGCCTTGGACAGAACCATTCCCACCTACGAGCAGTACTTC
TRBJ1-5,TRBV7-9,few,-,CASSPSDVLWNQPQHF,TGTGCCAGCAGCCCTTCGGACGTACTATGGAATCAGCCCCAGCATTTT
TRBJ2-2,TRBV5-1,-,TRBD2,CASSLETSGGGELFF,TGCGCCAGCAGCTTGGAAACTAGCGGAGGCGGGGAGCTGTTTTTT
TRBJ2-7,TRBV28,-,TRBD2,CASSALAGAAEQYF,TGTGCCAGCAGTGCACTAGCGGGAGCTGCCGAGCAGTACTTC
TRBJ1-1,TRBV20-1,-,TRBD1,CSAQQGALDTEAFF,TGCAGTGCTCAACAGGGGGCGCTGGACACTGAAGCTTTCTTT
TRBJ2-5,TRBV9,-,-,CASSVSARKGPQETQYF,TGTGCCAGCAGCGTATCAGCCCGAAAGGGGCCGCAAGAGACCCAGTACTTC
TRBJ2-3,TRBV2,many,-,CASSVQGHTDTQYF,TGTGCCAGCAGTGTTCAGGGGCACACAGATACGCAGTATTTT
TRBJ1-2,TRBV5-1,-,-,CASSLAVNANYGYTF,TGCGCCAGCAGCTTGGCCGTCAACGCTAACTATGGCTACACCTTC
TRBJ2-2,TRBV5-1,few,-,CASSQDGELFF,TGCGCCAGCAGCCAGGACGGGGAGCTGTTTTTT
TRBJ2-3,TRBV28,few,-,CASRTARIPNTDTQYF,TGTGCCAGCAGGACAGCGCGGATACCCAACACAGATACGCAGTATTTT
TRBJ2-2,TRBV4-2,-,-,CASSQGNSNTGELFF,TGTGCCAGCAGCCAAGGGAACTCGAACACCGGGGAGCTGTTTTTT
TRBJ2-7,TRBV5-1,-,TRBD2,CASSFGRRPPASEQYF,TGCGCCAGCAGCTTCGGGAGGCGGCCTCCCGCCAGCGAGCAGTACTTC